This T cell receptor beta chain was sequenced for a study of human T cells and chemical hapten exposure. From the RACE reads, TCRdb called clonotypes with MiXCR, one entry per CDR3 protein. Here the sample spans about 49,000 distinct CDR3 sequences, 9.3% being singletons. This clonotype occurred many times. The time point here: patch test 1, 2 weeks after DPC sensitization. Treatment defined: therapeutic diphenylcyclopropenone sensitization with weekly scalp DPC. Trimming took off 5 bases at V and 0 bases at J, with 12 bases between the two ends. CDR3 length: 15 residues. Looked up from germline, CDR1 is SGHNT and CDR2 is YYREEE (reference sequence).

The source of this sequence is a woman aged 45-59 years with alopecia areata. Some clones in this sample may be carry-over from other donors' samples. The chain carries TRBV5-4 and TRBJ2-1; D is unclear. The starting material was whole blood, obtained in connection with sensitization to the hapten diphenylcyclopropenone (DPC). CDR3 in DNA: TGTGCCAGCAGGGATAGGGCTCACTCCTACAATGAGCAGTTCTTC. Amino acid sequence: CASRDRAHSYNEQFF.